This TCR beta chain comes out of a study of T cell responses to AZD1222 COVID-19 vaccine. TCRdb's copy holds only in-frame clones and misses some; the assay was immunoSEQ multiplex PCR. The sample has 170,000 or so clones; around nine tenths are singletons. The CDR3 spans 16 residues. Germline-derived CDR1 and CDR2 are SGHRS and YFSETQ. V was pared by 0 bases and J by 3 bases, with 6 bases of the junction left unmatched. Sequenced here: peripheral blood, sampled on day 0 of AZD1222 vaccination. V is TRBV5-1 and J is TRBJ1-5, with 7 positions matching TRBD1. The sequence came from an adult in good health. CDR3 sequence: CASSLGVTGPNQPQHF. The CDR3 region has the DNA TGCGCCAGCAGCTTGGGGGTGACAGGGCCCAATCAGCCCCAGCATTTT.